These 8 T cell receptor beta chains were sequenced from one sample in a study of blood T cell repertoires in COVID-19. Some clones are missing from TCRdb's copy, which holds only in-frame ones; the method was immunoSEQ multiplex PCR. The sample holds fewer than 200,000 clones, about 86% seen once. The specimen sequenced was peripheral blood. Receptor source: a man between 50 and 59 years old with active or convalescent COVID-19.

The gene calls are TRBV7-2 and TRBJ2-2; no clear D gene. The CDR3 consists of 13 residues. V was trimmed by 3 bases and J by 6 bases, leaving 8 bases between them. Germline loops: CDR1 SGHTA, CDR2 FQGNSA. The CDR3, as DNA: TGTGCCAGCAGCTTTGTCGGTCCCGGGGAGCTGTTTTTT. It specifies CASSFVGPGELFF.

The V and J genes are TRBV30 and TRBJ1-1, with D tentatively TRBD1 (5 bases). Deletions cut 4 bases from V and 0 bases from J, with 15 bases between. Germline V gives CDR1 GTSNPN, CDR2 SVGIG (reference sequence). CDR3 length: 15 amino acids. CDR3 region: CAWKGRQGMNTEAFF. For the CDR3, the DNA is TGTGCCTGGAAAGGGCGGCAGGGTATGAACACTGAAGCTTTCTTT. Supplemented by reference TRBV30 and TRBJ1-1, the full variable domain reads SQTIHQWPATLVQPVGSPLSLECTVEGTSNPNLYWYRQAAGRGLQLLFYSVGIGQISSEVPQNLSASRPQDRQFILSSKKLLLSDSGFYLCAWKGRQGMNTEAFFGQGTRLTVV.

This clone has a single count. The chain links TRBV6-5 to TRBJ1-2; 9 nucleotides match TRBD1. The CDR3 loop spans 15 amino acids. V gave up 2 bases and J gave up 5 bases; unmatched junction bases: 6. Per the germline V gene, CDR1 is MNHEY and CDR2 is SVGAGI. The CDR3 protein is CASSYPDRGGYGYTF. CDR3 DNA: TGTGCCAGCAGTTACCCGGACAGGGGAGGATATGGCTACACCTTC.

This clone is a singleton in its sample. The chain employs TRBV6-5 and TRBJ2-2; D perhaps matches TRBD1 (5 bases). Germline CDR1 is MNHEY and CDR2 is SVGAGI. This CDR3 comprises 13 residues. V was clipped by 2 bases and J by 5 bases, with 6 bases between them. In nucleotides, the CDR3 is TGTGCCAGCAGTTACAGGGGAACCGGGGAGCTGTTTTTT. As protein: CASSYRGTGELFF.

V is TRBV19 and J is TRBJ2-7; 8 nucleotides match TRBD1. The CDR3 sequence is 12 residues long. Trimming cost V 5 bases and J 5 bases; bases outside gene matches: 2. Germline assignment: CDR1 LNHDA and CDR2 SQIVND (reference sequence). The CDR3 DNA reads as TGTGCCAGTAGTGACAGGGGCGACGAGCAGTACTTC. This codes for CASSDRGDEQYF. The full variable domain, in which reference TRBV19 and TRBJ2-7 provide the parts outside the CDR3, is DGGITQSPKYLFRKEGQNVTLSCEQNLNHDAMYWYRQDPGQGLRLIYYSQIVNDFQKGDIAEGYSVSREKKESFPLTVTSAQKNPTAFYLCASSDRGDEQYFGPGTRLTVT.

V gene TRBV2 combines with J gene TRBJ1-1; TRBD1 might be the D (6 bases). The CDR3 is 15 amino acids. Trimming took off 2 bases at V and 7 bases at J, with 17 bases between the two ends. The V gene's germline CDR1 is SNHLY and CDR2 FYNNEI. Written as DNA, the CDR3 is TGTGCCAGCAGTGAAAGGGGGGGGCAGGGGAATGAAGCTTTCTTT. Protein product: CASSERGGQGNEAFF.

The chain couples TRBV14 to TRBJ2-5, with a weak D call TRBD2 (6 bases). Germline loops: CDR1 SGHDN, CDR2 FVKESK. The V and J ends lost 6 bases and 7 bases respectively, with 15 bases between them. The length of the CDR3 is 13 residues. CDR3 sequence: CASRKGLQATQYF. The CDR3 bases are TGTGCCAGCAGAAAGGGACTTCAGGCGACCCAGTACTTC.

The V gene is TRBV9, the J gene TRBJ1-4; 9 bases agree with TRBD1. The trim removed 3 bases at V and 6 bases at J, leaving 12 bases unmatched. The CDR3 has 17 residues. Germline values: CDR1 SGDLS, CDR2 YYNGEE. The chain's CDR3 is CASSEGQGKLGDEKLFF. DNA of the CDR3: TGTGCCAGCAGCGAGGGACAGGGTAAGCTGGGGGATGAAAAACTGTTTTTT.